Included here is one TCR beta chain sequence, with context. It has no known antigen specificity. There are no base qualities to consult, and no much larger clone falls within one base. The data were taken from a study of T cell repertoires in cytomegalovirus infection (dated by TCRdb to between 2018 and 2020). Broadly, across the study: Donor HLA type was relevant to the analysis, as public TCR beta signatures indicated carriage of CMV infection together with the matching HLA type. Points the paper makes about the study in general: Cumulative frequency of public TCR beta family members discriminated carriers of CMV infection plus the relevant HLA type in this cohort and an independent 352-donor cohort. The ex vivo response was dominated by HLA-C-restricted CMV-specific TCR beta clonotypes, which also provided the single most frequent clonotype in two of eight donors.

TCRdb records Illumina HiSeq 1500 as the sequencer. TCRdb reprocessed the public reads (quality trimming at Q25 with fastp, clone calling with MiXCR) and kept in-frame beta chains. Rows matching on CDR3 protein sequence are summarized as one entry with the most common DNA and genes. This sample holds 740,000 or so distinct CDR3 sequences; roughly 35% were observed only once. In total, the top ten clones hold around 2.8% of the sample. Sequences SGHRS (CDR1) and YFSETQ (CDR2) are obtained from the germline V gene. The CDR3 starts with the cysteine, ends with the phenylalanine, and has 15 residues. The DNA shown is the 45-base CDR3, in frame from base 1. V is clipped by 0 bases and J by 0 bases, and the sequence between their germline boundaries is 9 bases long.

The sequence links TRBV5-1 to TRBJ1-2; the D segment cannot be called with confidence. The sequencing sample was made of PBMCs. This sequence originates from a human donor in good health (CMV status not recorded). Some clones in this sample may be carry-over from other donors' samples. The nucleotides are TGCGCCAGCAGCTTGGGGGTGTTCCCTAACTATGGCTACACCTTC. Its coded protein is CASSLGVFPNYGYTF.